This is a list of T cell receptor beta chains from one sample in a study of T cells in Graves' hyperthyroidism and ophthalmopathy. TCRdb called the multiplex PCR reads again in MiXCR, with one record for every CDR3 protein. The sample lists about 700,000 distinct CDR3 sequences; less than 15% were seen once. Sequencing used blood. The source of these receptors is a woman younger than 30 with Graves' hyperthyroidism. The CDR3 runs from the conserved cysteine through the conserved F or W. The D gene is left open where the match is weak. Size tells how often a clone was seen (once, few, many) or the class of an expanded clone, and some rows leave it out.

j_call clone_size v_call d_call cdr3_aa cdr3_nt
TRBJ2-2 . TRBV7-3 . CASSLRARQNTGELFF TGTGCCAGCAGCTTACGGGCCCGACAGAACACCGGGGAGCTGTTTTTT
TRBJ2-1 many TRBV20-1 TRBD2 CSARLAGGHNEQFF TGCAGTGCAAGACTAGCGGGAGGCCACAATGAGCAGTTCTTC
TRBJ2-1 many TRBV7-9 TRBD2 CASSRYSRLAGVIDEQFF TGTGCCAGCAGCCGATACTCTAGACTAGCGGGAGTGATTGATGAGCAGTTCTTC
TRBJ2-1 few TRBV5-5 . CASSLIVNEQFF TGTGCCAGCAGCTTGATCGTCAATGAGCAGTTCTTC
TRBJ2-7 . TRBV2 . CASNGLREGYEQYF TGTGCCAGCAACGGCTTGCGGGAAGGCTACGAGCAGTACTTC
TRBJ1-2 few TRBV7-9 TRBD1 CASSYGTGTGYTF TGTGCCAGCAGCTACGGGACAGGGACTGGCTACACCTTC
TRBJ2-7 . TRBV6-2/TRBV6-3 . CASRTIESYEQYF TGTGCCAGCAGGACGATAGAGTCCTACGAGCAGTACTTC
TRBJ2-7 many TRBV2 . CASSEMNAGWGRGYEQYF TGTGCCAGCAGTGAAATGAACGCAGGTTGGGGGAGAGGCTACGAGCAGTACTTC
TRBJ2-1 . TRBV30 . CAWRDPTGTILWEQFF TGTGCCTGGAGGGACCCGACTGGCACTATTTTGTGGGAGCAGTTCTTC
TRBJ2-4 . TRBV7-9 . CASSLARGNIQYF TGTGCCAGCAGCTTAGCTAGAGGGAACATTCAGTACTTC
TRBJ2-7 . TRBV6-5 . CASSYSGGRQYF TGTGCCAGCAGTTACTCCGGAGGGCGGCAGTACTTC
TRBJ1-5 few TRBV27 . CASSLRFRDFSNQPQHF TGTGCCAGCAGTTTACGCTTTCGGGACTTTAGCAATCAGCCCCAGCATTTT
TRBJ2-3 many TRBV20-1 TRBD1 CSAMGRGRRTDTQYF TGCAGTGCTATGGGCAGGGGGCGTCGAACAGATACGCAGTATTTT
TRBJ2-7 few TRBV28 . CASSTAIYEQYF TGTGCCAGCTCGACAGCAATATACGAGCAGTACTTC
TRBJ2-5 few TRBV6-1 . CASSPRTVRETQYF TGTGCCAGCAGTCCCCGGACAGTACGGGAGACCCAGTACTTC
TRBJ2-1 few TRBV6-2/TRBV6-3 . CASSTTGRGSYNEQFF TGTGCCAGCAGTACGACAGGCCGCGGGTCCTACAATGAGCAGTTCTTC
TRBJ2-1 many TRBV30 . CAWSDGINNEQFF TGTGCCTGGAGTGATGGGATAAACAATGAGCAGTTCTTC